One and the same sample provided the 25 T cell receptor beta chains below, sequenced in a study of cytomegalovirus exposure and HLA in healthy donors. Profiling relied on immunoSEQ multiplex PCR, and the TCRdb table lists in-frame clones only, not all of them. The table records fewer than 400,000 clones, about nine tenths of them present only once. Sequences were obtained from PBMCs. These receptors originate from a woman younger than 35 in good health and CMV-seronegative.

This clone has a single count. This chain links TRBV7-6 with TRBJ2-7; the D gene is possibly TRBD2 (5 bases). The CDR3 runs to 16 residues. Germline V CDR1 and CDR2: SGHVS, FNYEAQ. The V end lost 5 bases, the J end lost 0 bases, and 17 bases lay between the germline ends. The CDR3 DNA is TGTGCCAGCAGCCAGTGGGGTTACGGGGACTCCTACGAGCAGTACTTC. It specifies CASSQWGYGDSYEQYF.

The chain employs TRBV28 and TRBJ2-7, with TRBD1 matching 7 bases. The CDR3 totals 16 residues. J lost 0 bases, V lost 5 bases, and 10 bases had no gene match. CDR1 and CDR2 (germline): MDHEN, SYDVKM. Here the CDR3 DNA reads TGTGCCAGCAGTCTTCCACAGGGGACGAGCTCCTACGAGCAGTACTTC. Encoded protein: CASSLPQGTSSYEQYF.

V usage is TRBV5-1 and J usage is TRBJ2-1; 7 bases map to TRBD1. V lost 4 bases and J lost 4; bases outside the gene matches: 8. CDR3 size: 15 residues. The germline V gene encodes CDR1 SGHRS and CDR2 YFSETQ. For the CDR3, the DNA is TGCGCCAGCAGCGAAGGACAGGCAGGGTACAATGAGCAGTTCTTC. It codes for CASSEGQAGYNEQFF.

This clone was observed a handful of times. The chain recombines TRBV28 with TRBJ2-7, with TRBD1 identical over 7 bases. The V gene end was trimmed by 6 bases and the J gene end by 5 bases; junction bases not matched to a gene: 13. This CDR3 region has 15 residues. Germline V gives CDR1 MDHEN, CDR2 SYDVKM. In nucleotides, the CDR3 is TGTGCCAGCAGCCCGGCCGACAGGGCGATCGACGAGCAGTACTTC. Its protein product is CASSPADRAIDEQYF.

CDR3 loop: CASSYQGGPLRVQYF. For the CDR3, the DNA is TGTGCCAGCAGCTATCAGGGGGGACCTTTACGTGTGCAGTACTTC. The chain employs TRBV11-2 and TRBJ2-7; D is possibly TRBD1 (7 bases). The V end was cut by 4 bases, the J end by 9 bases, with 22 bases between. The CDR3 consists of 15 residues. Germline CDR1 and CDR2: SGHAT and FQNNGV.

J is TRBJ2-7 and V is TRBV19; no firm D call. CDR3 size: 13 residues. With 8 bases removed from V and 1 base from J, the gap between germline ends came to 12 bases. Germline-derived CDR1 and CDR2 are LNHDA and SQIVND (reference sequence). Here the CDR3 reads CASALRSSYEQYF. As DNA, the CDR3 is TGTGCCAGTGCCCTGAGGAGTTCCTACGAGCAGTACTTC.

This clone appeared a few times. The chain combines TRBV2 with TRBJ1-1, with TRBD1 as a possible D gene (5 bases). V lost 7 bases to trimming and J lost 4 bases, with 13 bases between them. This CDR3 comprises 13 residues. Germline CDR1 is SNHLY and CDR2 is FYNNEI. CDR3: CASKWGDFTEAFF. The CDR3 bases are TGTGCCAGCAAATGGGGGGACTTCACTGAAGCTTTCTTT.

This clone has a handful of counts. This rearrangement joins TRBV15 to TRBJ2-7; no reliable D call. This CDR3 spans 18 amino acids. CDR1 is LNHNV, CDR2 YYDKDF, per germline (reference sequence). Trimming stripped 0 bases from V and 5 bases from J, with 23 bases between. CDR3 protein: CATSRDRISRISPDEQYF. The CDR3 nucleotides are TGTGCCACCAGCAGAGACCGAATCTCCAGAATTTCCCCCGACGAGCAGTACTTC.

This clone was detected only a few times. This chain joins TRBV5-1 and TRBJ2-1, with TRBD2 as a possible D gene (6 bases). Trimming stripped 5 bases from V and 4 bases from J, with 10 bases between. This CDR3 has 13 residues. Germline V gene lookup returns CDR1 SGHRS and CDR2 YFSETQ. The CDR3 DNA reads TGCGCCAGCAGTTGGGACTCATACAATGAGCAGTTCTTC. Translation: CASSWDSYNEQFF.

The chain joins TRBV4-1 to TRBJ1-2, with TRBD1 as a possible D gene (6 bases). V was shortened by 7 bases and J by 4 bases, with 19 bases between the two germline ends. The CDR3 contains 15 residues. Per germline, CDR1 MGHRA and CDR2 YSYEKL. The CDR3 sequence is CASTPTGGRSYGYTF. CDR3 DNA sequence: TGCGCCAGCACCCCCACCGGGGGGCGTTCCTATGGCTACACCTTC.

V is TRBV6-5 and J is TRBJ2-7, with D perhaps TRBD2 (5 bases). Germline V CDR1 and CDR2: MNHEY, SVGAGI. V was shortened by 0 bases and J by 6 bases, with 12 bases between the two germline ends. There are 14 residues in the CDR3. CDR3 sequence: CASSYSAGVGEQYF. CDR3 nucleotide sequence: TGTGCCAGCAGTTACTCGGCGGGCGTAGGCGAGCAGTACTTC.

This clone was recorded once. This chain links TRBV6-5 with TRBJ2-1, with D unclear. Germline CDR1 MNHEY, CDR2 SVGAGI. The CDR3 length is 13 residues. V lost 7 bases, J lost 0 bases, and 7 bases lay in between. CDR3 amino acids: CASTKSSYNEQFF. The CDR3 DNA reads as TGTGCCAGCACGAAGAGCTCCTACAATGAGCAGTTCTTC.

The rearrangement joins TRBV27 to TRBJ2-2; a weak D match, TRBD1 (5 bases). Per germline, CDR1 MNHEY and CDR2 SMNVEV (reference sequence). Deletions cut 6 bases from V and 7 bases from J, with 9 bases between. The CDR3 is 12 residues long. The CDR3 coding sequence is TGTGCCAGCAGGACAGCTGGCGGGGAGCTGTTTTTT. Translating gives CASRTAGGELFF.

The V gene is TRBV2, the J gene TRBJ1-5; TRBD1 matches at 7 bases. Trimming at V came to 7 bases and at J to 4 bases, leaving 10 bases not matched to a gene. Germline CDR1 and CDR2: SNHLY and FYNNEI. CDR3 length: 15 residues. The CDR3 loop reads CASTRSETGNQPQHF. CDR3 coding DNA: TGTGCCAGCACCCGTTCAGAGACAGGGAATCAGCCCCAGCATTTT.

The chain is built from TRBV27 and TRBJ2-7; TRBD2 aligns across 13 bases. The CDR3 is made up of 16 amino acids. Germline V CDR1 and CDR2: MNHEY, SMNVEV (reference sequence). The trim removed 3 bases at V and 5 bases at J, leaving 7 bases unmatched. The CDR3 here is CASSFEGLAGVNEQYF. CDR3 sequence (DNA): TGTGCCAGCAGTTTTGAAGGACTAGCGGGAGTAAACGAGCAGTACTTC.

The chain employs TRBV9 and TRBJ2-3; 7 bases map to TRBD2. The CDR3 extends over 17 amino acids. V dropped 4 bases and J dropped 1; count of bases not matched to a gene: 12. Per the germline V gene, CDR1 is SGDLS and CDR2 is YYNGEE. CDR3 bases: TGTGCCAGCAGCCTGACTGGCGGGAGTATGGGCACAGATACGCAGTATTTT. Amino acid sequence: CASSLTGGSMGTDTQYF.

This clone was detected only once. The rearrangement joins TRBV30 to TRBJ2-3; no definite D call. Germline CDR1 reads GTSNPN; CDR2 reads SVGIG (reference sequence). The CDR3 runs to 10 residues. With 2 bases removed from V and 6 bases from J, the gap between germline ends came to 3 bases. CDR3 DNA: TGTGCCTGGAGTCGGGATACGCAGTATTTT. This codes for CAWSRDTQYF.

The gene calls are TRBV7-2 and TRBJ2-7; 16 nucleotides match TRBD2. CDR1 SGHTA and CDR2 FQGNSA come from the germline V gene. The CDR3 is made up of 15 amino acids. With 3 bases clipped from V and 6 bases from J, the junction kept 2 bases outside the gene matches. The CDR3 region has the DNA TGTGCCAGCAGCTTGGGACTAGCGGGAGGGTTCGAGCAGTACTTC. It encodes CASSLGLAGGFEQYF.

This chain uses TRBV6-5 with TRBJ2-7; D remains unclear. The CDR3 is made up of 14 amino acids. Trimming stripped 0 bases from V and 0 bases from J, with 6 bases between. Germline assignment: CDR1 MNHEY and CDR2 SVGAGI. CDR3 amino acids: CASSYSFGSYEQYF. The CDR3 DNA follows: TGTGCCAGCAGTTACTCATTCGGCTCCTACGAGCAGTACTTC.

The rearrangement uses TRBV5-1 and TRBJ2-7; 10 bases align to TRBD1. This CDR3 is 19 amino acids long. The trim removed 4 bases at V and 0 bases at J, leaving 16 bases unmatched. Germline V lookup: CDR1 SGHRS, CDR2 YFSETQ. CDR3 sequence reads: CASSARRDRGQIGSYEQYF. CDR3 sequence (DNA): TGCGCCAGCAGCGCCAGACGGGACAGGGGACAAATTGGCTCCTACGAGCAGTACTTC.

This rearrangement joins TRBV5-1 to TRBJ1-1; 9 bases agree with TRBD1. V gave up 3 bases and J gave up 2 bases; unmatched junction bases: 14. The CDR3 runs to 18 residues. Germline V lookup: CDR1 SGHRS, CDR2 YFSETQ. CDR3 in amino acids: CASSYQYQTGGGNTEAFF. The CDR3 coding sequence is TGCGCCAGCAGCTACCAATACCAGACAGGGGGAGGCAACACTGAAGCTTTCTTT.

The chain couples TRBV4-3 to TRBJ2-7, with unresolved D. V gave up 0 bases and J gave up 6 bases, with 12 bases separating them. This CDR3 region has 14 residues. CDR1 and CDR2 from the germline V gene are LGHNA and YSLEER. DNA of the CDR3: TGCGCCAGCAGCCAAGATTTGGAGAGAGGCGAGCAGTACTTC. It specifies CASSQDLERGEQYF.

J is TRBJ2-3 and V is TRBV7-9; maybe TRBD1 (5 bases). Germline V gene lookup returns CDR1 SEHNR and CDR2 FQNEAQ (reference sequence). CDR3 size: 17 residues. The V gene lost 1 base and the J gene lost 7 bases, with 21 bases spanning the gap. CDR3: CASSLVWGSNQGYTQYF. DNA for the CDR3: TGTGCCAGCAGCTTAGTGTGGGGTTCAAACCAGGGATATACGCAGTATTTT.

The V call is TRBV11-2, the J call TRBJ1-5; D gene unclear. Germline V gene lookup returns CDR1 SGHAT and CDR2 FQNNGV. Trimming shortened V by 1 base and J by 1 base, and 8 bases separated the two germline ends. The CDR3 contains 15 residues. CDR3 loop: CASSLGWASNQPQHF. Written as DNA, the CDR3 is TGTGCCAGCAGCTTAGGGTGGGCGAGCAATCAGCCCCAGCATTTT.

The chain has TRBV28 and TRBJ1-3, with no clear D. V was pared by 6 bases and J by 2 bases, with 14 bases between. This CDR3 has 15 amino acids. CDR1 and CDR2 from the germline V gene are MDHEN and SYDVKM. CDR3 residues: CASSTTRPPGNTIYF. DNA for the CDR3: TGTGCCAGCAGCACTACTCGACCACCTGGAAACACCATATATTTT.